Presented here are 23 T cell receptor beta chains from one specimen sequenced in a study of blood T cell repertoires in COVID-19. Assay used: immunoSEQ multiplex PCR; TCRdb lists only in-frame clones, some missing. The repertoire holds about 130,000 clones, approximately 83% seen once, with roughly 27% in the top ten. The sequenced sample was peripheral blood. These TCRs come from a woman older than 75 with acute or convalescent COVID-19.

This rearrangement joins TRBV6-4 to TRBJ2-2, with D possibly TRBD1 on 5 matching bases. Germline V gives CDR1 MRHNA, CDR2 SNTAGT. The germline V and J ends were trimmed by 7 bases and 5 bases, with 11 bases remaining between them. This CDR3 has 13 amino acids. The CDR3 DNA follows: TGTGCCAGCAAGCAGGGTTGGACCGGGGAGCTGTTTTTT. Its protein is CASKQGWTGELFF.

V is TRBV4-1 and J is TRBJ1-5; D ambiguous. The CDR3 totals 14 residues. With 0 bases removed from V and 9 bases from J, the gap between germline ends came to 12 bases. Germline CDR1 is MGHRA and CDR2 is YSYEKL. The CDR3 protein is CASSQDRIPGPQHF. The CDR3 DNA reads TGCGCCAGCAGCCAAGATCGAATTCCGGGGCCCCAGCATTTT.

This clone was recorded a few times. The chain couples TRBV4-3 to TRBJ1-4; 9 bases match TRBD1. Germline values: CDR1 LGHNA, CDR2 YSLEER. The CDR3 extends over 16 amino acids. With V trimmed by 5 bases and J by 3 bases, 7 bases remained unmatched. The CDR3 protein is CASSLRQGGPNEKLFF. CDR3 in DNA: TGCGCCAGCAGCTTACGACAGGGGGGCCCTAATGAAAAACTGTTTTTT.

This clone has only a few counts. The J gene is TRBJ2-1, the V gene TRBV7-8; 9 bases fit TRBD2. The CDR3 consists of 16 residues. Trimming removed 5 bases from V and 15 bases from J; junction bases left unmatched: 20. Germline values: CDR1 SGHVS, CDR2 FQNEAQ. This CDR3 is CASSPRRERGAAGGFF. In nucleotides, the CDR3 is TGTGCCAGCAGCCCTCGTCGCGAGCGGGGGGCGGCGGGAGGGTTCTTC.

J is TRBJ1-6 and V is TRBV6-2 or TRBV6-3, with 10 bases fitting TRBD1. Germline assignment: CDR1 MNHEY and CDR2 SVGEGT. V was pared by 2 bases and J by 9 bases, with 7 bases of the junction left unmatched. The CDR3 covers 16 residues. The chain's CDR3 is CASSYATGTGVSPLHF. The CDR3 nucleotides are TGTGCCAGCAGTTACGCAACCGGGACAGGGGTTTCACCCCTCCACTTT.

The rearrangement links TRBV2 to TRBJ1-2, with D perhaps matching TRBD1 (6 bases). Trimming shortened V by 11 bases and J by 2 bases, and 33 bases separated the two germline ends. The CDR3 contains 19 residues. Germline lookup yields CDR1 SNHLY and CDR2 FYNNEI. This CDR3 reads CAQTADSPSVVGLNYGYTF. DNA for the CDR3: TGTGCCCAGACTGCGGACAGTCCTTCGGTCGTTGGTTTAAACTATGGCTACACCTTC.

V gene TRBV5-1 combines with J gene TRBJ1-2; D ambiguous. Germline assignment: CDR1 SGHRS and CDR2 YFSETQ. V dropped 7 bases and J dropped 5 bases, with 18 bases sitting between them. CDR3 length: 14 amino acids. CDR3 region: CASRPNSDPYGYTF. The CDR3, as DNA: TGCGCCAGCCGCCCTAATTCCGATCCTTATGGCTACACCTTC.

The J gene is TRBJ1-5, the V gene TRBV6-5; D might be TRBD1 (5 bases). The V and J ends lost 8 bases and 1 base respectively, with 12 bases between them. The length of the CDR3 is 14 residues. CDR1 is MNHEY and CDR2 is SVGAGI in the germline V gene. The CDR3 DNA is TGTGCCAGCGTCAGGGAACCCAGCAATCAGCCCCAGCATTTT. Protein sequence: CASVREPSNQPQHF.

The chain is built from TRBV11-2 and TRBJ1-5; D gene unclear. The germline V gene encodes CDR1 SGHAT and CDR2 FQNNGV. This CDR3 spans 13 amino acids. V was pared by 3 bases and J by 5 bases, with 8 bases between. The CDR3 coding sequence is TGTGCCAGCAGCTTTGGACTGGATCAGCCCCAGCATTTT. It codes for CASSFGLDQPQHF.

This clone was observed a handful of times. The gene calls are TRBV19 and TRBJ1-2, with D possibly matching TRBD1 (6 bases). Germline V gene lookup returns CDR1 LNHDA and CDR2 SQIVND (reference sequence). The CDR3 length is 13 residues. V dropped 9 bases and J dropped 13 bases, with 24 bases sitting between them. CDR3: CASRERDRTASTF. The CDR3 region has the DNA TGTGCCAGCCGTGAACGTGACAGGACTGCCAGCACCTTC.

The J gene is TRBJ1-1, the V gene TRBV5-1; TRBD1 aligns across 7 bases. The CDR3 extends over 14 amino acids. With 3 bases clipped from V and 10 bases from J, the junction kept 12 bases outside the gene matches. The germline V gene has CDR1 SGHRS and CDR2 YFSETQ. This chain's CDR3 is CASSSGGTVKLAFF. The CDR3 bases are TGCGCCAGCAGCTCTGGAGGGACAGTTAAGCTAGCTTTCTTT.

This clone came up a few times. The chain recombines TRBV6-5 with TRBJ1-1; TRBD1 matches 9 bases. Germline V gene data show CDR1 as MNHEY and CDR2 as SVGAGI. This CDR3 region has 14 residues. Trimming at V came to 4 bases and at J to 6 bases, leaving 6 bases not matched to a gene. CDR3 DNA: TGTGCCAGCAGTTCTACAGGGGGCGCGCCTGAAGCTTTCTTT. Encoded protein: CASSSTGGAPEAFF.

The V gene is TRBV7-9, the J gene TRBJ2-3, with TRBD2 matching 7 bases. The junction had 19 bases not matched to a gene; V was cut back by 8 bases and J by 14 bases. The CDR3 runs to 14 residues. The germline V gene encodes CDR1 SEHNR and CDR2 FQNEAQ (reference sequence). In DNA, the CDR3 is TGTGCCAGCGGGGAGGGAAGCTCACCGATACGCCCGTATTTT. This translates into CASGEGSSPIRPYF.

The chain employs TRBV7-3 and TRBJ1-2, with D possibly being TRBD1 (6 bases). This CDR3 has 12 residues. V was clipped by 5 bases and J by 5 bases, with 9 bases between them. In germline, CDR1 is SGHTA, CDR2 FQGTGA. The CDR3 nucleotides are TGTGCCAGCAGCAATCAGGGGTATGGCTACACCTTC. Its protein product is CASSNQGYGYTF.

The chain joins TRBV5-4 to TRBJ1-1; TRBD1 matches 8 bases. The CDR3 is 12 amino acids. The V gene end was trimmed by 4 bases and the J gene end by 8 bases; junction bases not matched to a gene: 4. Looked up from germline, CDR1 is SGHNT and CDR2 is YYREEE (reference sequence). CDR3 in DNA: TGTGCCAGCAGCATGGACAGGGTGGAAGCTTTCTTT. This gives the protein CASSMDRVEAFF. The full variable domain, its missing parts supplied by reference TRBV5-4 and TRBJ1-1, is ETGVTQSPTHLIKTRGQQVTLRCSSQSGHNTVSWYQQALGQGPQFIFQYYREEENGRGNFPPRFSGLQFPNYSSELNVNALELDDSALYLCASSMDRVEAFFGQGTRLTVV.

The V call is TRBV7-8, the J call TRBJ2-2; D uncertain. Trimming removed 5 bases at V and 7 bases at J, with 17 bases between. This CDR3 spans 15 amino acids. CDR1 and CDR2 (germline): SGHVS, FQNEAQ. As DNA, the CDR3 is TGTGCCAGCAGCCCTCCTCCCCTCATCAGCGGGGAGCTGTTTTTT. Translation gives CASSPPPLISGELFF.

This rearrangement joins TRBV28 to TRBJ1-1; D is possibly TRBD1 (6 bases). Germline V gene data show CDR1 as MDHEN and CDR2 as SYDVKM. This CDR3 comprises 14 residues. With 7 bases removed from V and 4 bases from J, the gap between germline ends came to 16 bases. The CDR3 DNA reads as TGTGCCAGCAAGAATGAGGGGGTGGGCACTGAAGCTTTCTTT. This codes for CASKNEGVGTEAFF.

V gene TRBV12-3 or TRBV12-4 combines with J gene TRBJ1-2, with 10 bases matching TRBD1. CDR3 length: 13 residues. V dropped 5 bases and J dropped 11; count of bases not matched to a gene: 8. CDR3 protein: CASSLRDRGRYTF. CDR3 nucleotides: TGTGCCAGCAGTCTCCGGGACAGGGGAAGATACACCTTC.

This chain's CDR3 is CASSLSNPRGTQPQHF. The CDR3 DNA reads TGTGCCAGCAGCTTATCTAATCCGCGGGGGACTCAGCCCCAGCATTTT. V is TRBV7-8 and J is TRBJ1-5, with D tentatively TRBD1 (5 bases). Germline V gene lookup returns CDR1 SGHVS and CDR2 FQNEAQ. The CDR3 spans 16 residues. V lost 2 bases and J 6 bases, leaving 17 bases between the germline ends.

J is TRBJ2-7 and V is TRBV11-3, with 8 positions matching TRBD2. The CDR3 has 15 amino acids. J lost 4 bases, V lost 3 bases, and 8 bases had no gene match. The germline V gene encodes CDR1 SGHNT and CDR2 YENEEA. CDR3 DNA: TGTGCCAGCAGCTTTCGGTCGGGGGGGCCGTACGAGCAGTACTTC. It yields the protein CASSFRSGGPYEQYF. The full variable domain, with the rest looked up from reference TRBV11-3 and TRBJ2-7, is EAGVVQSPRYKIIEKKQPVAFWCNPISGHNTLYWYLQNLGQGPELLIRYENEEAVDDSQLPKDRFSAERLKGVDSTLKIQPAELGDSAVYLCASSFRSGGPYEQYFGPGTRLTVT.

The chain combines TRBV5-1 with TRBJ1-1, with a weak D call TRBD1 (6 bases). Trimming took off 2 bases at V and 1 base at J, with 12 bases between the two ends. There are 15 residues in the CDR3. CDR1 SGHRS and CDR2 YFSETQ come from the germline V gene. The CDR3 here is CASSFNPTGNTEAFF. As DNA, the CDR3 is TGCGCCAGCAGCTTTAATCCGACAGGGAACACTGAAGCTTTCTTT.

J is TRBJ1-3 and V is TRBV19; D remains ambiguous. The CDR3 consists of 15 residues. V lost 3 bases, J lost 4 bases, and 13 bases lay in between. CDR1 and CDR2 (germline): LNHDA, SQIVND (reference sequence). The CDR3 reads CASSMVSAGGNTIYF. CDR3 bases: TGTGCCAGTAGTATGGTGAGCGCGGGAGGAAACACCATATATTTT.

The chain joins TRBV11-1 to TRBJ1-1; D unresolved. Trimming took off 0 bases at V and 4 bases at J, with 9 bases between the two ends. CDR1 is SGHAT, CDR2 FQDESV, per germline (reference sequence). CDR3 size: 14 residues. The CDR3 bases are TGTGCCAGCAGCTTAGCGCCTGGTAGCACTGAAGCTTTCTTT. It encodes CASSLAPGSTEAFF.